This T cell receptor beta chain was captured by sequencing in a study of T cell responses to AZD1222 COVID-19 vaccine. Study-level findings and limits: Among the donors, most were white British and more were female, and clonal diversity was possibly underestimated.

This clone came up a few times. No antigen is known for it. V was clipped by 6 bases and J by 8 bases; unmatched bases: 9. The germline V gene has CDR1 MNHEY and CDR2 SVGAGI. CDR3 size: 13 residues. Only in-frame clones appear in the TCRdb table, and some are missing; sequencing was by immunoSEQ multiplex PCR. The sample holds about 120,000 clones, about 90% seen once. The receptor was isolated from an adult in good health. The chain is built from TRBV6-5 and TRBJ1-2; 7 bases are shared with TRBD1. The material was peripheral blood, obtained on day 0 of AZD1222 vaccination. In DNA, the CDR3 is TGTGCCAGCAGAAGGAGACAGGGATCGGGCTACACCTTC. This gives the protein CASRRRQGSGYTF.